These 17 T cell receptor beta chains share one sample of origin, sequenced in a study of identical twins. TCRdb independently ran MiXCR on the 5' RACE reads; one entry per CDR3 protein. Of approximately 490,000 distinct CDR3 sequences detected, under 25% appear once; the ten largest clones hold around 0.5%. The data also belong to a second study, concerning yellow fever vaccine responses in identical twins.

Sequencing was done on a sample of CD4+ T cells sorted from blood. These receptors all stem from a woman under 30 in good health.

The table lists this clonotype with a few counts. V is TRBV28 and J is TRBJ2-5; D uncertain. Germline values: CDR1 MDHEN, CDR2 SYDVKM. This CDR3 region has 14 residues. The ends were cut back, 7 bases at V and 5 bases at J, with 17 bases in the middle. The CDR3 loop is CASKEQWGFETQYF. CDR3 DNA sequence: TGTGCCAGCAAGGAGCAGTGGGGTTTTGAGACCCAGTACTTC.

The chain uses TRBV5-1 and TRBJ2-6; D is uncertain. There are 16 residues in the CDR3. Germline V gene data show CDR1 as SGHRS and CDR2 as YFSETQ. Trimming stripped 0 bases from V and 4 bases from J, with 11 bases between. The CDR3, as DNA: TGCGCCAGCAGCTTGGGGTCGACCTCCGGGGCCAACGTCCTGACTTTC. Encoded protein: CASSLGSTSGANVLTF.

The table lists this clonotype with a few counts. The chain has TRBV3-1 and TRBJ2-7; no definite D call. Between the trimmed V and J ends, which lost 1 base and 6 bases, there was a span of 10 bases. Per the germline V gene, CDR1 is LGHDT and CDR2 is YNNKEL (reference sequence). The CDR3 sequence is 13 residues long. The CDR3 reads CASSQGTWTEQYV. The DNA for the CDR3 is TGTGCCAGCAGCCAAGGGACCTGGACCGAGCAGTACGTC.

There are a few counts of this clonotype. The genes are TRBV18 and TRBJ2-2; no clear D gene. The CDR3 spans 13 residues. CDR1 is KGHSH and CDR2 is LQKENI in the germline V gene. V lost 4 bases to trimming and J lost 2 bases, with 5 bases between them. The CDR3 sequence is CASSLHNTGELFF. For the CDR3, the DNA is TGTGCCAGCTCACTTCATAACACCGGGGAGCTGTTTTTT.

This clonotype was seen a handful of times. V is TRBV4-2 and J is TRBJ1-2, with D possibly TRBD1 on 5 matching bases. Between the trimmed V and J ends, which lost 4 bases and 5 bases, there was a span of 17 bases. Germline V gene lookup returns CDR1 LGHNA and CDR2 YNFKEQ. There are 15 residues in the CDR3. Here the CDR3 reads CASSLGTVGDYGYTF. CDR3 DNA sequence: TGTGCCAGCAGCCTCGGGACGGTGGGAGATTATGGCTACACCTTC.

A few counts support this clonotype. This chain joins TRBV10-3 and TRBJ1-1; a weak D match, TRBD1 (5 bases). The CDR3 spans 16 residues. Germline CDR1 reads ENHRY; CDR2 reads SYGVKD. V lost 3 bases, J lost 3 bases, and 17 bases lay in between. CDR3 coding DNA: TGTGCCATCAGTGACACTAGCGTTTGGGGGGACACTGAAGCTTTCTTT. This encodes CAISDTSVWGDTEAFF.

The genes are TRBV21-1 and TRBJ1-2. TRBV21-1 is classified as a pseudogene. The CDR3 extends over 16 amino acids. The CDR3 region has the DNA TGTGCCAGCAGCAAAGTGGAAGCAATAAGGACCTATGGCTACACCTTC. Amino acid sequence: CASSKVEAIRTYGYTF.

V usage is TRBV4-2 and J usage is TRBJ1-4, with TRBD1 as a possible D gene (5 bases). Germline V gene lookup returns CDR1 LGHNA and CDR2 YNFKEQ. The CDR3 runs 17 residues. Trimming took 0 bases from V and 0 from J, leaving 11 bases between them. This CDR3 is CASSQDWGVATNEKLFF. CDR3 DNA sequence: TGTGCCAGCAGCCAAGATTGGGGGGTAGCAACTAATGAAAAACTGTTTTTT.

This sequence joins TRBV29-1 and TRBJ2-4; D is possibly TRBD1 (6 bases). Germline-derived CDR1 and CDR2 are SQVTM and ANQGSEA. There are 15 residues in the CDR3. The V and J ends lost 6 bases and 8 bases respectively, with 23 bases between them. The CDR3 protein is CSVTPLTGWEDIQYF. DNA for the CDR3: TGCAGCGTGACACCCCTCACAGGGTGGGAAGACATTCAGTACTTC.

The chain employs TRBV2 and TRBJ2-7, with TRBD2 identical over 10 bases. The J segment lost 4 bases and the V segment lost 6 bases, leaving 9 bases of the junction unmatched. CDR1 and CDR2 (germline): SNHLY, FYNNEI. The CDR3 is 15 residues long. CDR3 residues: CASSRAAGGLYEQYF. The CDR3 DNA follows: TGTGCCAGCAGCCGGGCAGCGGGAGGGTTATACGAGCAGTACTTC.

The chain employs TRBV28 and TRBJ2-1, with 15 bases identical to TRBD2. V gave up 6 bases and J gave up 10 bases; unmatched junction bases: 10. The germline gives CDR1 MDHEN, CDR2 SYDVKM. The CDR3 extends over 16 amino acids. CDR3 region: CASSLRGTSGGWEQFF. The CDR3 coding sequence is TGTGCCAGCAGCCTTAGGGGGACTAGCGGGGGGTGGGAGCAGTTCTTC.

V usage is TRBV4-1 and J usage is TRBJ2-1; D is uncertain. CDR1 MGHRA and CDR2 YSYEKL come from the germline V gene. The CDR3 spans 14 residues. V lost 0 bases and J 0 bases, leaving 3 bases between the germline ends. The CDR3 protein is CASSQDTSYNEQFF. The CDR3 nucleotides are TGCGCCAGCAGCCAAGACACCTCCTACAATGAGCAGTTCTTC.

This clonotype showed up just a few times. V and J are TRBV6-2 or TRBV6-3 and TRBJ2-1, with 9 bases fitting TRBD2. The J segment lost 12 bases and the V segment lost 3 bases, leaving 9 bases of the junction unmatched. The CDR3 has 14 amino acids. Germline values: CDR1 MNHEY, CDR2 SVGEGT. The CDR3 sequence: CASSYGIAGARQFF. CDR3 sequence (DNA): TGTGCCAGCAGTTATGGAATAGCGGGAGCCCGGCAGTTCTTC.

This clonotype has more than one count but fewer than ten. The V call is TRBV7-9, the J call TRBJ1-1; 7 nucleotides match TRBD1. Trimming at V came to 5 bases and at J to 4 bases, leaving 10 bases not matched to a gene. Germline CDR1 is SEHNR and CDR2 is FQNEAQ (reference sequence). CDR3 length: 15 amino acids. The CDR3 protein is CASSAYRGRATEAFF. As DNA, the CDR3 is TGTGCCAGCAGCGCATACAGGGGTCGGGCCACTGAAGCTTTCTTT.

This clonotype has only a few counts. This chain's CDR3 is CASSQRLATSTDTQYF. The CDR3 nucleotides are TGTGCCAGCAGCCAACGGCTGGCTACTAGCACAGATACGCAGTATTTT. This chain connects TRBV4-2 to TRBJ2-3; D is unclear. V lost 2 bases, J lost 0 bases, and 12 bases lay in between. CDR1 is LGHNA, CDR2 YNFKEQ, per germline. CDR3 length equals 16 residues.

This clonotype showed up just a few times. The chain employs TRBV20-1 and TRBJ1-1; no definite D call. The CDR3 runs 13 residues. Germline V CDR1 and CDR2: DFQATT, SNEGSKA (reference sequence). V was cut by 4 bases and J by 8 bases, with 17 bases left in between. CDR3 loop: CSAIRAPWAEAFF. The CDR3, as DNA: TGCAGTGCTATCCGGGCCCCCTGGGCGGAAGCTTTCTTT.

A few counts support this clonotype. One end of the junction is discordant with germline, which a read error may explain. The CDR3 loop is CASSSPGQSNSPLHF. The CDR3 DNA reads TGTGCCAGCTCATCACCGGGACAGAGCAATTCACCCCTCCACTTT. V and J are TRBV18 and TRBJ1-6; 7 bases align to TRBD1. Germline V gene sequence: CDR1 KGHSH, CDR2 LQKENI. This CDR3 has 15 amino acids.